The sequence of this T cell receptor (beta chain) was determined in a study of shared clonotypes between healthy human individuals. About the study: The study drew on a couple of women and three men aged 18 to 49 as donors.

Original data processing: ImmunoSEQ supplied junction-only sequences lacking quality scores, so filtering was different. The protocol was immunoSEQ multiplex PCR, while the TCRdb copy is restricted to in-frame clones and leaves out a portion. The DNA gave D and trimming, while V, J and clone size come from that table. The sample contains about 520,000 clones, 70% to 85% of which appear only once. General study points: A limitation of the genetic and exposure-history diversity represented arose from few donors.

The V end lost 5 bases, the J end lost 2 bases, and 13 bases lay between the germline ends. CDR3 length equals 14 residues. Germline V gives CDR1 MGHRA, CDR2 YSYEKL. Details on this clone: Its target is not known.

Sequencing input: PBMCs. The V gene is TRBV4-1, the J gene TRBJ2-7, with a tentative D call TRBD2 (6 bases). The sequence was obtained from a woman in her thirties or forties in good health. Some clones in this sample may be carry-over from other donors' samples. The CDR3 coding sequence is TGCGCCAGCAGCGCGGGACGGGGACCCTACGAGCAGTACTTC. Translation: CASSAGRGPYEQYF.